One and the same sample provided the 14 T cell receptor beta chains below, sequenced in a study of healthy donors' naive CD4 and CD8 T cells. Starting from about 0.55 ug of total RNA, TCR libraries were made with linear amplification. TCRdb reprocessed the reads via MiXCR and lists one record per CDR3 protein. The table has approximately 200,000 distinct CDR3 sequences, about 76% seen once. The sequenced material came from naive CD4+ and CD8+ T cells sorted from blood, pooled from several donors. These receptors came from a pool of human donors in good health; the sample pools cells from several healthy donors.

Written as DNA, the CDR3 is TGCAGCGTTGAAGATCTTCCCTCGGGCCTACCTGCAGATACGCAGTATTTT. Its translation: CSVEDLPSGLPADTQYF. V gene TRBV29-1 combines with J gene TRBJ2-3; D uncertain. The CDR3 sequence is 17 residues long. Germline V gene sequence: CDR1 SQVTM, CDR2 ANQGSEA. Trimming removed 0 bases from V and 4 bases from J, with 20 bases in between.

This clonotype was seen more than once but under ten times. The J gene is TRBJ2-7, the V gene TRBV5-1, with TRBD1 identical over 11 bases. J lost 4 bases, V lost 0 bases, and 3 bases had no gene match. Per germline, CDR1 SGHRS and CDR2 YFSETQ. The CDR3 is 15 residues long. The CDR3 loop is CASSLAGTGGYEQYF. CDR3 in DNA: TGCGCCAGCAGCTTGGCCGGGACAGGGGGTTACGAGCAGTACTTC.

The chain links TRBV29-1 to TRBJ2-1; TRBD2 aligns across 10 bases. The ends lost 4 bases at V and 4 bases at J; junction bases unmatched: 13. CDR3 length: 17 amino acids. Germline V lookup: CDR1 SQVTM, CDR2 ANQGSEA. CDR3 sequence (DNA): TGCAGCGTTGCGGTAGTGGAAAGCGGGAGGGCTTACAATGAGCAGTTCTTC. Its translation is CSVAVVESGRAYNEQFF.

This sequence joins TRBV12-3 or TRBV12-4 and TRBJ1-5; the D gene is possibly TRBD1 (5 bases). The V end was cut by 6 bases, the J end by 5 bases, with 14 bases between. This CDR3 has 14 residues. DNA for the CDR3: TGTGCCAGCAGACTTCAGGGACCTGATCAGCCCCAGCATTTT. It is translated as CASRLQGPDQPQHF.

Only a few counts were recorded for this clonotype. CDR3 loop: CASKQGFNQPQHF. CDR3 bases: TGTGCCAGTAAACAGGGTTTCAATCAGCCCCAGCATTTT. The chain carries TRBV19 and TRBJ1-5; TRBD1 might be the D (6 bases). The CDR3 has 13 residues. The V end lost 7 bases, the J end lost 3 bases, and 10 bases lay between the germline ends. The germline CDR1 and CDR2 sequences are LNHDA and SQIVND (reference sequence).

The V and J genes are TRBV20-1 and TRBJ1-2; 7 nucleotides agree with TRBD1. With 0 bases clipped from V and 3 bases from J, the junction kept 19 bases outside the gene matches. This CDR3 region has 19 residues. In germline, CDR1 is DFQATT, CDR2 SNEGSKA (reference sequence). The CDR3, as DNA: TGCAGTGCTAGAGAACCAACCGTGTCTCTGACAGGGCCTTACTATGGCTACACCTTC. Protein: CSAREPTVSLTGPYYGYTF.

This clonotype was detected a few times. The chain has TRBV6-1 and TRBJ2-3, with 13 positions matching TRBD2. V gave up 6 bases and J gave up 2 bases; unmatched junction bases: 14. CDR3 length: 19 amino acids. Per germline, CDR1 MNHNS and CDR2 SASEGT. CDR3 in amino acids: CASSSFRGTSGAITDTQYF. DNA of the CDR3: TGTGCCAGCAGCTCTTTTCGGGGGACTAGCGGGGCCATCACAGATACGCAGTATTTT.

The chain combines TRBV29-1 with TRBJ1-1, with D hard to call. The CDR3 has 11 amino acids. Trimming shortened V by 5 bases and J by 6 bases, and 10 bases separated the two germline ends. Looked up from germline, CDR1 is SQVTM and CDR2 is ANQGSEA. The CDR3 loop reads CSVSQSAEAFF. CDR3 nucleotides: TGCAGCGTTTCCCAGAGCGCTGAAGCTTTCTTT. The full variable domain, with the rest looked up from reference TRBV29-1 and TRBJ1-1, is SAVISQKPSRDICQRGTSLTIQCQVDSQVTMMFWYRQQPGQSLTLIATANQGSEATYESGFVIDKFPISRPNLTFSTLTVSNMSPEDSSIYLCSVSQSAEAFFGQGTRLTVV.

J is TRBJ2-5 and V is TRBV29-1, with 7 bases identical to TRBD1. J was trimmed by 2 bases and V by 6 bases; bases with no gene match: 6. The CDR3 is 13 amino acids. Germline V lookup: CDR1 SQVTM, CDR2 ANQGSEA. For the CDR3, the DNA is TGCAGCGTCGTACAGGGGAATCAAGAGACCCAGTACTTC. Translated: CSVVQGNQETQYF.

CDR3 region: CSVGPGLAYNEQFF. The DNA of the CDR3 is TGCAGCGTTGGACCCGGACTAGCCTACAATGAGCAGTTCTTC. The chain recombines TRBV29-1 with TRBJ2-1, with TRBD2 matching 7 bases. V lost 4 bases, J lost 2 bases, and 5 bases stayed unmatched. The CDR3 extends over 14 amino acids. Germline CDR1 reads SQVTM; CDR2 reads ANQGSEA.

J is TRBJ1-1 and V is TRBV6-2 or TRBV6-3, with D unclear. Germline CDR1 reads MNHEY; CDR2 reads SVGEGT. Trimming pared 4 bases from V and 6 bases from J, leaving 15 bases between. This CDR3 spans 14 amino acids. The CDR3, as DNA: TGTGCCAGCAGTTCCCCGGGAACAGTCCCTGAAGCTTTCTTT. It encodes CASSSPGTVPEAFF.

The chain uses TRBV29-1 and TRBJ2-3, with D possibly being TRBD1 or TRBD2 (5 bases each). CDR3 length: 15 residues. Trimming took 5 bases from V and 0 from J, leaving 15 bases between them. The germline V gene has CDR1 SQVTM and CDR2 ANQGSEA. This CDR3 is CSVPPGRSSTDTQYF. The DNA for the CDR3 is TGCAGCGTTCCTCCGGGACGATCAAGCACAGATACGCAGTATTTT.

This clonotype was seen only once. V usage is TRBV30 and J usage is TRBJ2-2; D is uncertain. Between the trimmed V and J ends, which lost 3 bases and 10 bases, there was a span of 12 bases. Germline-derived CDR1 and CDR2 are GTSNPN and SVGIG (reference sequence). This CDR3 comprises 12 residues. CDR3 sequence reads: CAWSHSSLELFF. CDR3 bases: TGTGCCTGGAGCCATTCCTCGCTGGAGCTGTTTTTT. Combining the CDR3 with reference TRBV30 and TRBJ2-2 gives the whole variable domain SQTIHQWPATLVQPVGSPLSLECTVEGTSNPNLYWYRQAAGRGLQLLFYSVGIGQISSEVPQNLSASRPQDRQFILSSKKLLLSDSGFYLCAWSHSSLELFFGEGSRLTVL.

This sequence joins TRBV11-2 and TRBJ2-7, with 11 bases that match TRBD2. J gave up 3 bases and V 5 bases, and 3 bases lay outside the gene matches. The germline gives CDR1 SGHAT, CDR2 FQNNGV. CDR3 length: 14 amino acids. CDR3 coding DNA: TGTGCCAGCAGCCCGGGACTAGCGGTCTACGAGCAGTACTTC. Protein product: CASSPGLAVYEQYF.